This T cell receptor beta chain comes out of a study of cytomegalovirus exposure and HLA in healthy donors (dated by TCRdb to the late 2010s). Regarding the study in general: An earlier analysis of 587 of the donors reported around 280 Gb of sequence data and some 110 million unique TCR beta sequences obtained from approximately 180 million T cells. An early release covering 550 to 650 HLA-typed donors comprised roughly 300 gigabases of sequencing data and about 90 million unique TCR sequences. The genetic ancestry cluster associated with self-reported Caucasian donors included 81% of the 398 genotyped donors. The study aimed to test whether signatures of past pathogen exposure could be identified by cataloging public T cell receptors. The study used immunosequencing to profile the T cell repertoires of 666 subjects and linked those repertoires to cytomegalovirus serostatus. A separate validation cohort of roughly 130 different subjects was used in addition to the roughly 700-subject first cohort. The study combined high-throughput TCR immunosequencing, statistical association of individual TCRs with disease status, and machine learning to predict cytomegalovirus infection status. In a later analysis, previously published TCR beta repertoires from about 670 donors were re-analyzed and high-resolution HLA genotyping was added so that TCR occurrence patterns could be studied. Rather than drawing on any new phenotypic data, the later analysis identified candidate immune exposures from TCR beta sequences and the way those sequences occurred across donors. To decide whether each TCR beta V gene segment behaved as functional or pseudogenic, an earlier analysis of some 600 of the donors relied on high-throughput TCR beta sequencing. Donor age, sex, ethnicity and CMV serostatus were collected together with the repertoire data. A later genetic analysis used genome-wide SNP genotypes for about three fifths of the 666 donors, treating that subset as a discovery cohort. All discovery cohort repertoires had been generated on a single sequencing platform. Both class I and class II loci were covered by HLA typing, at four-digit resolution. Typing coverage varied by locus: about 629-630 donors for A, B, C, DRB1 and DQB1; 522 for DQA1; approximately 570 for DPA1; approximately 490 for DPB1. Because of strong linkage in the cohort, roughly five DR-DQ haplotypes were treated as single units for association and clustering. Across approximately 400 genotyped donors of the cohort, an average of roughly 250,000 unique TCR beta nucleotide sequences per donor were sequenced, and roughly 17% of those sequences were non-productive. What the work shows at the level of the full study, not this receptor alone: Specific HLA alleles were associated with 16,951 TCR beta sequences at a false discovery rate of 0.05 in a later analysis. The authors suggested that the approach could potentially be extended to other disease states and immunological phenotypes. A few of the identified cytomegalovirus-associated TCR beta chains were confirmed in vitro to be specific for cytomegalovirus antigens. A later analysis found that TCR association rates varied across HLA loci, with DRB1 alleles showing the most associated TCRs and HLA-C alleles the fewest. Cytomegalovirus status was reported to be diagnosed by the classifier with high specificity and sensitivity in both the original and validation cohorts. In a later analysis, most CMV-associated TCR beta chains were found to appear HLA-restricted, with HLA associations seemingly driven largely by CMV exposure. The cohort was sequenced for TCR beta chains only, and without alpha or paired-chain data the features that could be detected were limited. Most TCR sequences were observed very rarely across donors, whereas some public TCRs were present in many individuals. A later genetic analysis reported fewer N-insertions in productive TCRs among donors in an Asian-associated ancestry cluster than the roughly 620-donor mean. Sequencing depth was assumed to be roughly uniform across donors in the presence/absence analyses, though that assumption may not hold. Over 15 rarely observed V segments, including chromosome 9 orphons, were excluded from the earlier analysis of approximately 500 of the donors because counts were too low. Correlated functional status among segregating V segments might reflect linkage disequilibrium, but an unknown experimental factor could not be ruled out. The study gave a list of about 150 TCR beta chains associated with cytomegalovirus. Some IMGT-functional V segments, including TRBV6-2 and TRBV6-3, could not be told apart with the 87-base-pair reads, so those segments were excluded. Strong co-occurrence of HLA alleles, especially DR and DQ, made assigning TCR associations to individual alleles difficult. A cluster of highly shared sequence variants was judged likely to be a technical artifact of the sequencing pipeline. A further reported finding was that TCR beta sequences accurately predicted the HLA-A and HLA-B alleles for most subjects in the first cohort. Because HLA typing was unavailable for some donors at each locus, only the typed subset was used in association tests. An association between a missense DCLRE1C variant and V-gene and J-gene trimming of TCR beta chains was found in a later genetic analysis and replicated in an independent cohort. A later analysis found that HLA-associated TCR beta chains were more clonally expanded and had lower generation probabilities than equally common non-associated chains. In a later analysis, several top co-occurrence clusters were reported to appear linked to parvovirus B19, influenza, CMV and Epstein-Barr virus. The only immune exposure information available for the cohort was CMV serostatus. In an earlier analysis of about 550 of the donors, most TCR beta V segments were observed in productive rearrangements about 90% or about 30% of the time, broadly matching IMGT annotations.

Concerning this clone itself: The antigen it recognizes is unknown. Qualities for individual bases were not recorded, and no much larger clone is one base off.

The library came from the immunoSEQ multiplex PCR assay. A mixture of 60 forward primers for TCR Vbeta segments and 13 reverse primers for TCR Jbeta segments was used in the multiplex PCR. The CDR3 region of rearranged TCR beta genes was amplified from genomic DNA with a multiplex PCR assay. The Illumina HiSeq System was used to sequence the amplified TCR beta libraries as 87-base-pair reads. The published analysis was carried out like this. A later analysis tallied tens of millions of unique TCR beta chains across the 650 to 750 repertoires, and around 10 million of those chains were shared by two or more donors. A nearest-neighbor algorithm error-corrected the raw reads and collapsed the reads into unique sequences, merging closely related sequences to remove PCR and sequencing errors. CDR3 sequences were aligned to IMGT reference sequences to assign V, D and J gene segments. For a sequence to be retained, a match of at least six nucleotides to both a V gene segment and a J gene segment was required. A rearrangement counted as productive if the CDR3 had no stop codons and remained in frame with V and J, and every other rearrangement counted as non-productive. Following IMGT convention, CDR3 was defined as the stretch from the second conserved V-encoded cysteine to the conserved J-encoded phenylalanine. In an earlier analysis of approximately 590 of the donors, sequences lacking an unambiguous match to a single V gene segment were excluded. In an earlier analysis of about 590 of the donors, a V segment was called functional when productive rearrangements were above 56.7%, and segregating when the standard deviation between donors exceeded 5%. To diagnose cytomegalovirus status from the catalog of TCR beta chain sequences, a statistical classification framework was built. A later analysis assigned V and J genes by comparing TCR nucleotide sequences with IMGT/GENE-DB human TR gene sequences. In a later analysis, CDR3 sequences and most-parsimonious VDJ recombination scenarios were assigned using the TCRdist pipeline. In a later analysis, each TCR beta chain was defined by its CDR3 amino acid sequence together with its V-gene family, and reads lacking a unique V-gene family were excluded. A later analysis removed 600 or so highly shared, low-generation-probability nucleotide sequences to deal with suspected cross-contamination and a sequencing artifact. In a later analysis, a clonal expansion index was calculated for each public chain from normalized within-repertoire ranks of inferred template counts. In a later analysis, generation probabilities were computed with a VDJ recombination model fitted to out-of-frame rearrangements, and the resulting probabilities were checked against IGoR. In a later analysis, TCR-TCR, TCR-HLA and TCR-CMV co-occurrence was scored with hypergeometric tests, and a repertoire-size bias correction was applied to TCR pairs. False discovery rates were estimated in a later analysis by permuting HLA or CMV assignments 20 times. In a later analysis, co-occurring TCRs were grouped using DBSCAN, with TCRdist sequence similarity added in when clustering inside HLA-allele-positive subsets. Co-occurrence clustering excluded repertoires with fewer than 30,000 or more than 120,000 public chains, plus five with anomalous nucleotide sharing. As stored in TCRdb, this immuneACCESS dataset retains in-frame rearrangements with V and J assigned. A fraction of the clones does not appear; measured against another copy, unresolved V genes explain less than half of the discrepancy, and the remainder lacks a known reason. D and trimming come from the DNA, and the V and J calls and clone size come from that table. Here the sample has about 100,000 clones; roughly 79% occur a single time. The biggest ten clones account for around 1.9% of the sample.

The cohort was made up of about 610 healthy bone marrow donors. At the time of sampling, every cohort member was nominally healthy, though immune exposures that went unrecorded were likely present. The donor tested CMV seronegative and was one of the 352 seronegative cohort members. A peripheral blood sample was collected from each donor, and TCR beta sequencing was performed on peripheral blood mononuclear cells. The Qiagen DNeasy Blood Extraction Kit was used to extract genomic DNA from the blood cell samples. V ends up 3 bases short and J 2 bases short, with an unmatched junction base count of 20. As encoded in the germline V gene (reference sequence), CDR1 is MNHEY while CDR2 is SMNVEV. The CDR3 numbers 20 residues from cysteine through phenylalanine. Only CDR3 DNA is held: 60 bases, read in frame from base 1.

This clonotype was obtained from a woman aged 40 to 50 in good health and CMV-seronegative. This sequence uses TRBV27 and TRBJ2-3; TRBD1 matches 7 bases in the middle. Sequenced sample: PBMCs. DNA sequence: TGTGCCAGCAGTTTTACCGGGACAGAGGAGCTACTCCCTCACACAGATACGCAGTATTTT. It encodes CASSFTGTEELLPHTDTQYF.